The next 2 T cell receptor beta chains were all read from a single sample in a study of CD8+CD57+ T cells in acquired aplastic anemia. TCR beta VDJ combinations and CDR3 sequences were profiled from genomic DNA. Via MiXCR, TCRdb re-called the reads, giving one row per CDR3 protein. The sample includes about 170,000 distinct CDR3 sequences, about 60% seen only once; the top ten take over 40%. The sequenced sample consisted of sorted CD4+, CD8+, or CD8+CD57+ T cells (not recorded which) from PBMCs. The receptors shown here come from a human donor in good health.

Ten or more counts support this clonotype. The rearrangement links TRBV14 to TRBJ2-5, with D possibly being TRBD1 (5 bases). Trimming shortened V by 5 bases and J by 2 bases, and 12 bases separated the two germline ends. The CDR3 runs 14 residues. Germline CDR1 SGHDN, CDR2 FVKESK. The CDR3 loop reads CASSKQAIQETQYF. The CDR3 coding sequence is TGTGCCAGCAGCAAACAGGCGATACAAGAGACCCAGTACTTC.

On this clonotype itself: The junction differs from germline at one of its ends, possibly a read error. V gene TRBV7-9 combines with J gene TRBJ2-2; 9 positions match TRBD2. Germline CDR1 and CDR2: SEHNR and FQNEAQ (reference sequence). The CDR3 has 17 residues. The chain's CDR3 is CASSLVAAGGNTGELSF. The DNA for the CDR3 is TGTGCCAGCAGCTTGGTGGCTGCGGGAGGGAACACCGGGGAGCTGTCTTTT.